The 18 T cell receptor beta chains in this list originate from one sample, sequenced in a study of shared clonotypes between healthy human individuals. Here immunoSEQ multiplex PCR was the method, and the copy in TCRdb shows in-frame clones only, minus some. The table shows just over 2,000,000 clones, with approximately 95% occurring only once. Positive CCR7 selection of CD45RO-negative cells yielded the naive CD8 cells, and terminally differentiated effector memory CD45RA+ cells were excluded. Sample: naive CD8+ T cells sorted from blood. The source is a man younger than 35 in good health.

Concerning this clone: Different DNA sequences within this sample yield the same CDR3. The chain links TRBV4-1 to TRBJ2-1, with unresolved D. The CDR3 has 11 amino acids. Germline-derived CDR1 and CDR2 are MGHRA and YSYEKL. V was cut by 1 base and J by 6 bases, with 1 base left in between. This CDR3 reads CASSQGNEQFF. In nucleotides, the CDR3 is TGCGCCAGCAGCCAAGGCAATGAGCAGTTCTTC.

The chain recombines TRBV19 with TRBJ2-1; tentatively, D is TRBD1 (5 bases). The CDR3 runs 15 residues. Germline V gene data show CDR1 as LNHDA and CDR2 as SQIVND (reference sequence). V was clipped by 3 bases and J by 0 bases, with 9 bases between them. CDR3 protein: CASSMGQSSYNEQFF. The CDR3 nucleotides are TGTGCCAGTAGTATGGGGCAGAGCTCCTACAATGAGCAGTTCTTC.

This chain uses TRBV19 with TRBJ2-3; no clear D. This CDR3 is built from 16 residues. CDR1 and CDR2 from the germline V gene are LNHDA and SQIVND (reference sequence). The V end was cut by 4 bases, the J end by 2 bases, with 16 bases between. The CDR3 DNA reads as TGTGCCAGTAGTAGCAATCCACCGGACCACACAGATACGCAGTATTTT. Translation gives CASSSNPPDHTDTQYF.

The gene calls are TRBV27 and TRBJ2-7; 9 bases fit TRBD2. J gave up 6 bases and V 6 bases, and 9 bases lay outside the gene matches. The CDR3 length is 14 residues. The germline gives CDR1 MNHEY, CDR2 SMNVEV (reference sequence). The CDR3 nucleotides read TGTGCCAGCAGCATGGGACTAGCCTACGGCGAGCAGTACTTC. Its protein is CASSMGLAYGEQYF.

With regard to this clone: Other nucleotide sequences in the sample specify the same CDR3. The gene calls are TRBV5-4 and TRBJ2-2; D tentatively reads TRBD1 or TRBD2 (5 bases each). This CDR3 region has 14 residues. In germline, CDR1 is SGHNT, CDR2 YYREEE (reference sequence). Trimming left V 7 bases short and J 4 bases short, with 14 bases between. The CDR3, as DNA: TGTGCCAGCTCCTATGGGGGTGGCACCGGGGAGCTGTTTTTT. It yields the protein CASSYGGGTGELFF.

The V and J genes are TRBV4-1 and TRBJ2-1; 7 nucleotides match TRBD2. Germline V CDR1 and CDR2: MGHRA, YSYEKL. J was trimmed by 8 bases and V by 3 bases; bases with no gene match: 10. CDR3 length: 15 residues. CDR3 in amino acids: CASSQTAGNTDEQFF. CDR3 nucleotide sequence: TGCGCCAGCAGCCAGACAGCGGGAAATACCGATGAGCAGTTCTTC.

This rearrangement joins TRBV4-3 to TRBJ2-7, with TRBD2 identical over 9 bases. The V segment lost 0 bases and the J segment 1 base; nucleotides outside the gene matches: 10. Germline CDR1 reads LGHNA; CDR2 reads YSLEER. The CDR3 runs to 18 residues. In DNA form, the CDR3 reads TGCGCCAGCAGCCAAGACGTGATAGCGGGAGAAGGTTCCTACGAGCAGTACTTC. Encoded protein: CASSQDVIAGEGSYEQYF.

The rearrangement links TRBV6-6 to TRBJ1-5; D possibly corresponds to TRBD1 (6 bases). Germline CDR1 reads MNHNY; CDR2 reads SVGAGI (reference sequence). The V and J ends lost 7 bases and 4 bases respectively, with 14 bases between them. CDR3 length equals 14 residues. The CDR3 spells CASTTGLGNQPQHF. In DNA, the CDR3 is TGTGCCAGCACTACAGGGTTGGGGAATCAGCCCCAGCATTTT.

The chain employs TRBV12-5 and TRBJ1-2; D possibly corresponds to TRBD1 (6 bases). The germline V gene encodes CDR1 LGHNT and CDR2 FRNRAP. Trimming pared 1 base from V and 8 bases from J, leaving 29 bases between. CDR3 length: 19 amino acids. CDR3 coding DNA: TGTGCTAGTGGTTTGGACTTCACGCCCGGACAGAGGGAGGCGGGGGGCTACACCTTC. Protein product: CASGLDFTPGQREAGGYTF.

The chain combines TRBV5-6 with TRBJ2-7; D gene uncertain. The germline gives CDR1 SGHDT, CDR2 YYEEEE. The CDR3 extends over 12 amino acids. Trimming removed 4 bases at V and 6 bases at J, with 11 bases between. CDR3 sequence: CASSLNPGEQYF. In DNA form, the CDR3 reads TGTGCCAGCAGCCTGAACCCGGGCGAGCAGTACTTC.

The chain links TRBV28 to TRBJ2-2; the D is unclear. V dropped 5 bases and J dropped 1 base, with 8 bases sitting between them. The CDR3 contains 14 residues. Looked up from germline, CDR1 is MDHEN and CDR2 is SYDVKM. CDR3 sequence: CASSLTMNTGELFF. The CDR3 region has the DNA TGTGCCAGCAGTCTGACGATGAACACCGGGGAGCTGTTTTTT.

This rearrangement joins TRBV7-6 to TRBJ1-2; D not certain. Germline CDR1 is SGHVS and CDR2 is FNYEAQ. Trimming stripped 3 bases from V and 6 bases from J, with 11 bases between. There are 13 residues in the CDR3. This CDR3 reads CASSLLANDGYTF. The DNA for the CDR3 is TGTGCCAGCAGCTTGCTGGCGAACGATGGCTACACCTTC. Drawing the rest from reference TRBV7-6 and TRBJ1-2, the complete variable domain is GAGVSQSPRYKVTKRGQDVALRCDPISGHVSLYWYRQALGQGPEFLTYFNYEAQQDKSGLPNDRFSAERPEGSISTLTIQRTEQRDSAMYRCASSLLANDGYTFGSGTRLTVV.

V usage is TRBV7-9 and J usage is TRBJ2-2, with D possibly being TRBD1 (7 bases). The CDR3 has 16 residues. Per germline, CDR1 SEHNR and CDR2 FQNEAQ (reference sequence). V lost 5 bases to trimming and J lost 1 base, with 14 bases between them. The CDR3 loop reads CASSKGAGLNTGELFF. In DNA, the CDR3 is TGTGCCAGCAGCAAGGGGGCGGGGCTGAACACCGGGGAGCTGTTTTTT.

Details on this clone: The sample carries other DNA sequences with the same CDR3. The chain links TRBV7-9 to TRBJ2-3; 7 nucleotides align to TRBD1. The CDR3 length is 15 residues. Looked up from germline, CDR1 is SEHNR and CDR2 is FQNEAQ (reference sequence). V dropped 1 base and J dropped 3; count of bases not matched to a gene: 4. The CDR3 sequence: CASSLGQGLTDTQYF. In nucleotides, the CDR3 is TGTGCCAGCAGCTTAGGACAGGGATTAACAGATACGCAGTATTTT. The entire variable domain, with the rest obtained from reference TRBV7-9 and TRBJ2-3, is as follows: DTGVSQNPRHKITKRGQNVTFRCDPISEHNRLYWYRQTLGQGPEFLTYFQNEAQLEKSRLLSDRFSAERPKGSFSTLEIQRTEQGDSAMYLCASSLGQGLTDTQYFGPGTRLTVL.

V is TRBV18 and J is TRBJ1-2; no reliable D call. Trimming left V 0 bases short and J 8 bases short, with 10 bases between. Germline values: CDR1 KGHSH, CDR2 LQKENI. CDR3 size: 13 residues. The CDR3 loop reads CASSPPIGSGYTF. The CDR3 DNA is TGTGCCAGCTCACCACCGATAGGTAGCGGCTACACCTTC.

About this clone itself: One junction end disagrees with the germline gene, perhaps due to a read error. The V call is TRBV10-3, the J call TRBJ2-4, with 8 bases lining up with TRBD1. The CDR3 has 14 amino acids. Germline V lookup: CDR1 ENHRY, CDR2 SYGVKD. CDR3 residues: CASSSPGQGYIQYF. The DNA of the CDR3 is TGTGCCAGCAGTTCCCCCGGACAGGGCTACATTCAGTACTTC.

CDR3 bases: TGTGCCAGCAGCTTAGCCCCGGGACAGGTATCCTACGAGCAGTACTTC. It specifies CASSLAPGQVSYEQYF. The V and J genes are TRBV7-6 and TRBJ2-7; TRBD1 matches at 8 bases. The CDR3 sequence is 16 residues long. In germline, CDR1 is SGHVS, CDR2 FNYEAQ. The junction had 5 bases not matched to a gene; V was cut back by 0 bases and J by 1 base.

This chain uses TRBV9 with TRBJ2-5, with TRBD1 as a possible D gene (6 bases). CDR3 length: 14 residues. Germline assignment: CDR1 SGDLS and CDR2 YYNGEE. The V and J ends lost 3 bases and 5 bases respectively, with 14 bases between them. The chain's CDR3 is CASSAPGHVETQYF. The CDR3 coding sequence is TGTGCCAGCAGCGCACCGGGACATGTGGAGACCCAGTACTTC. Supplemented by reference TRBV9 and TRBJ2-5, the full variable domain reads DSGVTQTPKHLITATGQRVTLRCSPRSGDLSVYWYQQSLDQGLQFLIQYYNGEERAKGNILERFSAQQFPDLHSELNLSSLELGDSALYFCASSAPGHVETQYFGPGTRLLVL.